Below are 15 T cell receptor beta chains sequenced from a single sample in a study of T cells after yellow fever vaccination (dated by TCRdb to about 2019). The receptor library was made with 5' RACE. The instrument given in TCRdb is Illumina HiSeq 2500. TCRdb passed the public sequencing reads through fastp at Q25 and MiXCR, retaining productive beta sequences. Each entry merges the rows of one CDR3 protein and shows their most common DNA and genes. Present in this sample are 500,000 to 650,000 distinct CDR3 sequences, approximately 13% of which were seen just once. The biggest ten clones account for just under 15% of the sample. The treatment or condition label of this sample denotes: live attenuated yellow fever vaccine strain. Sequenced material: PBMCs, taken on the day of the yellow fever booster vaccination. The receptor set was obtained from a man aged 25-40 years who received the YFV17D yellow fever vaccine.

This clonotype was seen many times. The gene calls are TRBV4-2 and TRBJ1-2; the match to TRBD1 covers 8 bases. V dropped 0 bases and J dropped 4; count of bases not matched to a gene: 7. This CDR3 comprises 16 residues. Germline CDR1 LGHNA, CDR2 YNFKEQ. The CDR3 nucleotides are TGTGCCAGCAGCCAAGATTGGGACAGGCCGCCCTATGGCTACACCTTC. Translated, it gives CASSQDWDRPPYGYTF.

This clonotype has a count of ten or more. V gene TRBV12-3 or TRBV12-4 combines with J gene TRBJ2-4; D not certain. There are 13 residues in the CDR3. V gave up 5 bases and J gave up 0 bases, with 5 bases separating them. This chain's CDR3 is CASSVLAKNIQYF. The DNA for the CDR3 is TGTGCCAGCAGTGTGCTAGCCAAAAACATTCAGTACTTC.

The chain recombines TRBV12-3 or TRBV12-4 with TRBJ2-3; 8 bases map to TRBD2. Trimming removed 5 bases from V and 8 bases from J; junction bases left unmatched: 12. This CDR3 is built from 15 residues. This CDR3 is CASSPAAGVSRTQYF. The CDR3 DNA sequence: TGTGCCAGCAGTCCCGCAGCGGGAGTGAGTCGTACGCAGTATTTT.

This clonotype was detected a few times. The rearrangement uses TRBV29-1 and TRBJ1-2; no definite D call. The CDR3 is 12 residues long. The germline V gene encodes CDR1 SQVTM and CDR2 ANQGSEA. Between the trimmed V and J ends, which lost 3 bases and 6 bases, there was a span of 11 bases. DNA of the CDR3: TGCAGCGTTGAGGGCAGGTCGGATGGCTACACCTTC. Its protein product is CSVEGRSDGYTF. The whole variable domain, remainder taken from reference TRBV29-1 and TRBJ1-2, is SAVISQKPSRDICQRGTSLTIQCQVDSQVTMMFWYRQQPGQSLTLIATANQGSEATYESGFVIDKFPISRPNLTFSTLTVSNMSPEDSSIYLCSVEGRSDGYTFGSGTRLTVV.

The chain employs TRBV30 and TRBJ2-7; D is undetermined. This CDR3 comprises 14 residues. Trimming took 4 bases from V and 0 from J, leaving 13 bases between them. CDR1 and CDR2 (germline): GTSNPN, SVGIG (reference sequence). CDR3 sequence (DNA): TGTGCCTGGACTCTCGCAGTTGACTCCTACGAGCAGTACTTC. It yields the protein CAWTLAVDSYEQYF.

The table lists this clonotype with a few counts. The J gene is TRBJ2-7, the V gene TRBV5-1; 7 bases align to TRBD1. After removal of 0 bases from V and 5 bases from J, the junction contained 5 bases not matched to a gene. There are 14 residues in the CDR3. Looked up from germline, CDR1 is SGHRS and CDR2 is YFSETQ. The CDR3 region is CASSLVGQRNEQYF. CDR3 bases: TGCGCCAGCAGCTTGGTGGGACAGAGGAACGAGCAGTACTTC.

The V call is TRBV6-2 or TRBV6-3, the J call TRBJ2-1; 14 positions match TRBD2. The CDR3 has 18 amino acids. Trimming at V came to 7 bases and at J to 0 bases, leaving 8 bases not matched to a gene. Germline assignment: CDR1 MNHEY and CDR2 SVGEGT. CDR3: CASTPGLAGVRSYNEQFF. The CDR3 DNA is TGTGCCAGCACCCCGGGACTAGCGGGAGTTCGCTCCTACAATGAGCAGTTCTTC.

This clonotype was picked up one time. The chain uses TRBV7-2 and TRBJ2-7; TRBD2 aligns across 10 bases. This CDR3 comprises 16 residues. Trimming took 5 bases from V and 4 from J; bases not matched to a gene: 11. The germline CDR1 and CDR2 sequences are SGHTA and FQGNSA. The CDR3 sequence: CASSLTGTSAAYEQYF. CDR3 DNA sequence: TGTGCCAGCAGCCTAACCGGGACTAGCGCGGCGTACGAGCAGTACTTC. The variable domain in full, with the rest retrieved from reference TRBV7-2 and TRBJ2-7, is GAGVSQSPSNKVTEKGKDVELRCDPISGHTALYWYRQSLGQGLEFLIYFQGNSAPDKSGLPSDRFSAERTGGSVSTLTIQRTQQEDSAVYLCASSLTGTSAAYEQYFGPGTRLTVT.

In its sample, this clonotype was seen many times. The chain couples TRBV3-1 to TRBJ2-3; TRBD2 aligns across 9 bases. There are 14 residues in the CDR3. Germline assignment: CDR1 LGHDT and CDR2 YNNKEL (reference sequence). Losses at the gene ends were 2 bases for V and 6 bases for J; bases not matched to a gene: 3. Here the CDR3 reads CASSQRGRGDTQYF. In DNA form, the CDR3 reads TGTGCCAGCAGCCAACGCGGGAGGGGTGATACGCAGTATTTT.

There are many counts of this clonotype. The chain employs TRBV5-1 and TRBJ2-7, with 11 bases that match TRBD2. The CDR3 has 15 amino acids. CDR1 and CDR2 (germline): SGHRS, YFSETQ. V lost 6 bases to trimming and J lost 1 base; unmatched junction nucleotides: 6. The CDR3 sequence is CASKELAGESYEQYF. The DNA for the CDR3 is TGCGCCAGCAAGGAACTAGCGGGAGAATCCTACGAGCAGTACTTC.

This clonotype was seen at least ten times. The chain couples TRBV5-6 to TRBJ1-1, with 7 nucleotides matching TRBD1. CDR1 is SGHDT and CDR2 is YYEEEE in the germline V gene. This CDR3 comprises 13 residues. Germline trimming cut 4 bases from V and 10 bases from J; bases unmatched to any gene: 10. For the CDR3, the DNA is TGTGCCAGCAGCACAGGGGACGGGGTACTAGCTTTCTTT. This gives the protein CASSTGDGVLAFF.

This clonotype was seen only a few times. This rearrangement joins TRBV21-1 to TRBJ2-4; the table's D call of TRBD1 was not tested on the DNA. TRBV21-1 is classified as a pseudogene. This CDR3 contains 16 residues. CDR3 loop: CASSWGQTKAKNIQYF. The CDR3, as DNA: TGTGCCAGCAGCTGGGGACAGACTAAAGCCAAAAACATTCAGTACTTC.

The chain links TRBV20-1 to TRBJ2-1; D gene uncertain. Between the trimmed V and J ends, which lost 2 bases and 0 bases, there was a span of 14 bases. Germline CDR1 and CDR2: DFQATT and SNEGSKA (reference sequence). The CDR3 loop spans 16 amino acids. CDR3 DNA sequence: TGCAGTGCTAGAATACGGTACGCGGTCTCCTACAATGAGCAGTTCTTC. Its protein product is CSARIRYAVSYNEQFF.

This clonotype occurred a few times. Here the CDR3 reads CASSGGVLAVSYNEQFF. Written as DNA, the CDR3 is TGTGCCAGCAGCGGAGGAGTACTAGCGGTCTCCTACAATGAGCAGTTCTTC. V is TRBV11-2 and J is TRBJ2-1, with 8 positions matching TRBD2. J lost 0 bases, V lost 5 bases, and 9 bases had no gene match. In germline, CDR1 is SGHAT, CDR2 FQNNGV. There are 17 residues in the CDR3.

The CDR3 DNA reads TGTGCCAGCAGCTTTGAAGGGAGCTCTGGAAACACCATATATTTT. Amino acid sequence: CASSFEGSSGNTIYF. The gene calls are TRBV11-2 and TRBJ1-3, with D hard to call. V lost 3 bases, J lost 0 bases, and 9 bases lay in between. Per the germline V gene, CDR1 is SGHAT and CDR2 is FQNNGV. The CDR3 has 15 residues.